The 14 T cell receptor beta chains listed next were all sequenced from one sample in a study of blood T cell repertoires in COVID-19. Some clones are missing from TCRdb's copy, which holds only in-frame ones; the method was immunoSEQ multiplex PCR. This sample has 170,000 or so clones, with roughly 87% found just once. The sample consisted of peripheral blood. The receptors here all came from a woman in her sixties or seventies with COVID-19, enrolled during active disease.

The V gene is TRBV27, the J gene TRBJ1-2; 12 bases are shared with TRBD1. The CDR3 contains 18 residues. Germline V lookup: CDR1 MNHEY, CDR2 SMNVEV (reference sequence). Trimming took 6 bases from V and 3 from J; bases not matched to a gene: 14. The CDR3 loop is CASSYVGTGGGAHYGYTF. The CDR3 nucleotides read TGTGCCAGCAGCTACGTAGGGACAGGGGGCGGGGCCCACTATGGCTACACCTTC.

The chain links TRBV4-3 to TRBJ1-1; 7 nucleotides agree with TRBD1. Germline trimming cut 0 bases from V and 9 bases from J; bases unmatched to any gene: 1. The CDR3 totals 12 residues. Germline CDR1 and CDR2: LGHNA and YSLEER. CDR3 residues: CASSQEQGQAFF. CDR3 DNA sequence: TGCGCCAGCAGCCAAGAACAGGGGCAAGCTTTCTTT.

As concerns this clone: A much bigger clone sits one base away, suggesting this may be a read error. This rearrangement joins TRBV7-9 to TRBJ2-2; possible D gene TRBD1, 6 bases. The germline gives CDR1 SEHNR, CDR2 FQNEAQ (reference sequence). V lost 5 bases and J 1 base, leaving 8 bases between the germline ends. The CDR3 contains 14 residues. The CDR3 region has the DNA TGTGCCAGCAGCCCGGACAGGAACACCGGGGAGCTGTTTTTT. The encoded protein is CASSPDRNTGELFF.

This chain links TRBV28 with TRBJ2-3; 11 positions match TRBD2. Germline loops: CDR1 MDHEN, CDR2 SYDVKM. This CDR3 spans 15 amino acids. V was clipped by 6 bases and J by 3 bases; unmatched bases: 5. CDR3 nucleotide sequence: TGTGCCAGCAGGGATAGCGGGAGGGGGACAGATACGCAGTATTTT. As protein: CASRDSGRGTDTQYF.

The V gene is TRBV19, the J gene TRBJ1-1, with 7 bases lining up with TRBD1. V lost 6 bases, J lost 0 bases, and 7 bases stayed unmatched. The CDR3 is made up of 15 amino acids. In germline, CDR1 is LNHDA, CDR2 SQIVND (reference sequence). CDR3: CASSLTGPLNTEAFF. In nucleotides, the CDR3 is TGTGCCAGTAGCTTGACAGGGCCCTTGAACACTGAAGCTTTCTTT.

CDR3 sequence (DNA): TGTGCCAGCAGCTTGGGACACCTACCTGAAGCTTTCTTT. Its protein is CASSLGHLPEAFF. V usage is TRBV5-5 and J usage is TRBJ1-1; D gene uncertain. This CDR3 is 13 amino acids long. The germline V gene encodes CDR1 SGHKS and CDR2 YYEKEE (reference sequence). The ends were cut back, 0 bases at V and 6 bases at J, with 9 bases in the middle.

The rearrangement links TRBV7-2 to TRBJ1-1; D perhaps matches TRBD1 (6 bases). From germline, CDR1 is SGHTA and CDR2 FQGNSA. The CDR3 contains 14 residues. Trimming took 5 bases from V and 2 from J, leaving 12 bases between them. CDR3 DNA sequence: TGTGCCAGCAGCACGCAGGGACACAACACTGAAGCTTTCTTT. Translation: CASSTQGHNTEAFF.

CDR3 protein: CASSPLADSTDTQYF. The CDR3 DNA reads TGTGCCAGCTCACCGCTAGCGGATAGCACAGATACGCAGTATTTT. The J gene is TRBJ2-3, the V gene TRBV18; TRBD2 agrees at 7 bases. The V segment lost 3 bases and the J segment 0 bases; nucleotides outside the gene matches: 3. This CDR3 is 15 amino acids long. The germline gives CDR1 KGHSH, CDR2 LQKENI.

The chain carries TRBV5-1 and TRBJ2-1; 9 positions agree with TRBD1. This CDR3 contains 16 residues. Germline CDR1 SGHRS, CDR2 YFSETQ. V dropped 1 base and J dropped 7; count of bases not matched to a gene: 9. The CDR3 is CASSLNPGQGGNEQFF. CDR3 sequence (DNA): TGCGCCAGCAGCTTGAACCCGGGACAGGGTGGAAATGAGCAGTTCTTC. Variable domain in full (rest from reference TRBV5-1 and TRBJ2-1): KAGVTQTPRYLIKTRGQQVTLSCSPISGHRSVSWYQQTPGQGLQFLFEYFSETQRNKGNFPGRFSGRQFSNSRSEMNVSTLELGDSALYLCASSLNPGQGGNEQFFGPGTRLTVL.

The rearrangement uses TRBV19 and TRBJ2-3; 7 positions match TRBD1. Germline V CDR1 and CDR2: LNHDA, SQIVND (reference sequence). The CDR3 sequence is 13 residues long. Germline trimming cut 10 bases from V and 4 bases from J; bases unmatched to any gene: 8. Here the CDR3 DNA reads TGTGCCACTCGGGACAGACCCTCAGATACGCAGTATTTT. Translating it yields CATRDRPSDTQYF.

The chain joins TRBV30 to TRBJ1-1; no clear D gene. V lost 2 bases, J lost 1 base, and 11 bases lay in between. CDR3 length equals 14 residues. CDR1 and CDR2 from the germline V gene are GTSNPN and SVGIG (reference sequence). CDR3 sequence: CAWSRRAGNTEAFF. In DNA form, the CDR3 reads TGTGCCTGGAGTCGCCGGGCGGGGAACACTGAAGCTTTCTTT. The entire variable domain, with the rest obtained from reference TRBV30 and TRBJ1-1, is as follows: SQTIHQWPATLVQPVGSPLSLECTVEGTSNPNLYWYRQAAGRGLQLLFYSVGIGQISSEVPQNLSASRPQDRQFILSSKKLLLSDSGFYLCAWSRRAGNTEAFFGQGTRLTVV.

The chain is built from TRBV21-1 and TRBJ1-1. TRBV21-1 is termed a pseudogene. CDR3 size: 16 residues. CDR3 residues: CASSKDPNCLVTEAFF. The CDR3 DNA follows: TGTGCCAGCAGCAAAGATCCGAACTGCCTGGTCACTGAAGCTTTCTTT.

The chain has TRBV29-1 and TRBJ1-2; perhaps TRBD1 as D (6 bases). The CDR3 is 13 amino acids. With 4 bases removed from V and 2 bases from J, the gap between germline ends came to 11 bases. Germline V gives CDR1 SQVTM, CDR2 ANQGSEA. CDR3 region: CSVAGHPNYGYTF. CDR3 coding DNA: TGCAGCGTTGCGGGACACCCAAACTATGGCTACACCTTC.

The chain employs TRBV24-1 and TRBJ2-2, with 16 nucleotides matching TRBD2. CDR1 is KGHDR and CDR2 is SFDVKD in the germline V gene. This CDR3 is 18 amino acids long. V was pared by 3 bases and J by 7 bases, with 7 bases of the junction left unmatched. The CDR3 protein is CATSDPGTSGRVFGELFF. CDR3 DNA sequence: TGTGCCACCAGTGATCCCGGGACTAGCGGGAGGGTTTTCGGGGAGCTGTTTTTT.